This T cell receptor (beta chain) was captured in a study of metastatic and nonmetastatic thyroid tumors. Study-wide context: The comparison covered peripheral blood and tumor or nodule tissue in malignant and benign thyroid patients.

This clone came up many times. Its antigen is undetermined. Per the study methods: What underpinned the distant-metastasis classifier for papillary thyroid cancer was the set of CDR3 differences across clinicopathological groups. TCRdb reprocessed the PCR reads via MiXCR. The V and J calls here are based on TCRdb, not the publication. The data hold 30,000 to 35,000 clones, with around 30% observed a single time. The CDR3 length is 17 residues. The V end lost 2 bases, the J end lost 2 bases, and 18 bases lay between the germline ends. In germline, CDR1 is LGHDT, CDR2 YNNKEL (reference sequence). Thyroid surgery was preceded by no treatment in any patient. Findings of the study overall: Relative to benign nodules, malignant thyroid tumors were reportedly characterized by significantly elevated TCR beta diversity in blood and tumor.

What was sequenced was blood. This TCR was recovered from a female donor with papillary thyroid cancer or a benign thyroid nodule (not recorded which). Some clones in this sample may be carry-over from other donors' samples. The chain couples TRBV3-1 to TRBJ2-5; TRBD1 or TRBD2 may be the D gene (5 bases each). CDR3 sequence: CASSQLPGGQGQETQYF. CDR3 DNA: TGTGCCAGCAGCCAACTCCCCGGCGGGCAGGGACAAGAGACCCAGTACTTC.